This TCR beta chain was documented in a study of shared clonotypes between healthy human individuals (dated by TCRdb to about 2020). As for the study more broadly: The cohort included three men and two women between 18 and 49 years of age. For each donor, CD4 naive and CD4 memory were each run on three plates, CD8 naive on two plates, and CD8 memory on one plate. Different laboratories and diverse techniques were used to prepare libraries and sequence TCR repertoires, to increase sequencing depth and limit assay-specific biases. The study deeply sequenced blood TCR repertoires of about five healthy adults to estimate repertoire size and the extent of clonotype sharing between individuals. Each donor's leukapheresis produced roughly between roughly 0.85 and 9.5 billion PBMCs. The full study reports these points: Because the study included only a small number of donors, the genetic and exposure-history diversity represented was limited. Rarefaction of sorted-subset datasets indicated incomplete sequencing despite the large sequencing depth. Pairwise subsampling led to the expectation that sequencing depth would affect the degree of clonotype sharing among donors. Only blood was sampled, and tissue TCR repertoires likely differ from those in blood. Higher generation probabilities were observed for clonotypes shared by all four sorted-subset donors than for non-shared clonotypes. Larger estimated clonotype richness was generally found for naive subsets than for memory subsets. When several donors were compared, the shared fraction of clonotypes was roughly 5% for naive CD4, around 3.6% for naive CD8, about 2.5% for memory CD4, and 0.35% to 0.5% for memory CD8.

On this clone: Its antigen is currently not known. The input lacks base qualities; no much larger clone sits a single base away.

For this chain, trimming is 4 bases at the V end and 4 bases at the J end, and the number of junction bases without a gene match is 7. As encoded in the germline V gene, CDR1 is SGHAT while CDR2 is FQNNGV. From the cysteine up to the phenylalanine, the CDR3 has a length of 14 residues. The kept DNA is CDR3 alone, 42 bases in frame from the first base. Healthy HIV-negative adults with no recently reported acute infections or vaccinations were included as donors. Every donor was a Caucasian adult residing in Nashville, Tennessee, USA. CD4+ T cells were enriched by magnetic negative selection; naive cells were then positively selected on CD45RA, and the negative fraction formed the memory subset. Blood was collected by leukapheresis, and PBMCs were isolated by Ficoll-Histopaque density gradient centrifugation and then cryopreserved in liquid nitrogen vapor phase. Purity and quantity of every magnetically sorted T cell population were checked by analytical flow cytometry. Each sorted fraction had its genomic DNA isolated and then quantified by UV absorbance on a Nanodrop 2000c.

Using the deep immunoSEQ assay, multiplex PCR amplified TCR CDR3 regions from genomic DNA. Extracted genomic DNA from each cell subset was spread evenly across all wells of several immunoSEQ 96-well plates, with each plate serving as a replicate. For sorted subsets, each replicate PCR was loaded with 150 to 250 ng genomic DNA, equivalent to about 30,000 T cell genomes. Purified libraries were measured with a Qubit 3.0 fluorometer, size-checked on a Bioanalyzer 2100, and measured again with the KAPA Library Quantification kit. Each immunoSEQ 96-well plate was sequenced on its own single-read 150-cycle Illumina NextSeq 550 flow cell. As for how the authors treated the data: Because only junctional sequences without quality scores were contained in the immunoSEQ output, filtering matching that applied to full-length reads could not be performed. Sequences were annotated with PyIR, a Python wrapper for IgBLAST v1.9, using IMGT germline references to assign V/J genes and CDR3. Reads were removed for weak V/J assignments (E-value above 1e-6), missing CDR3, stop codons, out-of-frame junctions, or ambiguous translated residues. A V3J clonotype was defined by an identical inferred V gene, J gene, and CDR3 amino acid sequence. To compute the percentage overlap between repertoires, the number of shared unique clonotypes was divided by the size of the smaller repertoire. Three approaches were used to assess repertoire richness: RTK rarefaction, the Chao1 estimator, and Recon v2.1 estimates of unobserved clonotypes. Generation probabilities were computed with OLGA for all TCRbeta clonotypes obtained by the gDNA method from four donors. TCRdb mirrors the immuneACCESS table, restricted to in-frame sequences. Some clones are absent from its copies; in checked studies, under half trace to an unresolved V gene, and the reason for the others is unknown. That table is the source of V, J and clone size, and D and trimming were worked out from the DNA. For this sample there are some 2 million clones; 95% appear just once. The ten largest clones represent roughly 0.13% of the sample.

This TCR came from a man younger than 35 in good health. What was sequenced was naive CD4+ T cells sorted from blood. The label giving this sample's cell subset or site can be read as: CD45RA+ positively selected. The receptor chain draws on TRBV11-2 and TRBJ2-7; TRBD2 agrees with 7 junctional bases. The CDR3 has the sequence CASSSSGREYEQYF. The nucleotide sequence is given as TGTGCCAGCAGCTCATCAGGGAGGGAGTACGAGCAGTACTTC.